This passage covers 4 T cell receptor beta chains from one sample sequenced in a study of blood T cell repertoires in COVID-19. Generated by immunoSEQ multiplex PCR, the TCRdb table keeps only in-frame clones and is missing some. The sample includes 250,000 to 350,000 clones, about nine tenths of them seen just once. Sample: peripheral blood. The receptors were gathered from a man between 18 and 35 years old with active or convalescent COVID-19.

This sequence joins TRBV10-2 and TRBJ1-6; 10 bases match TRBD1. The trim removed 5 bases at V and 3 bases at J, leaving 7 bases unmatched. This CDR3 is 17 amino acids long. Germline lookup yields CDR1 WSHSY and CDR2 SAAADI. CDR3 region: CASSLPDRGLYNSPLHF. DNA of the CDR3: TGCGCCAGCAGTCTTCCCGACAGGGGGCTCTATAATTCACCCCTCCACTTT.

The chain links TRBV18 to TRBJ1-1; D is possibly TRBD1 (6 bases). The CDR3 length is 15 residues. Germline CDR1 KGHSH, CDR2 LQKENI. V was cut by 4 bases and J by 0 bases, with 12 bases left in between. Here the CDR3 reads CASSRGGGVNTEAFF. The CDR3 DNA sequence: TGTGCCAGCTCACGCGGTGGGGGCGTGAACACTGAAGCTTTCTTT. The whole variable domain, filled in from reference TRBV18 and TRBJ1-1, reads NAGVMQNPRHLVRRRGQEARLRCSPMKGHSHVYWYRQLPEEGLKFMVYLQKENIIDESGMPKERFSAEFPKEGPSILRIQQVVRGDSAAYFCASSRGGGVNTEAFFGQGTRLTVV.

V usage is TRBV7-6 and J usage is TRBJ2-2, with a tentative D call TRBD1 (6 bases). The germline V gene encodes CDR1 SGHVS and CDR2 FNYEAQ. V shed 5 bases and J shed 3 bases, with 13 bases lying between them. The CDR3 extends over 15 amino acids. The CDR3 coding sequence is TGTGCCAGCAGCCGAAGGACAGATTACACCGGGGAGCTGTTTTTT. Protein product: CASSRRTDYTGELFF.

The chain links TRBV5-1 to TRBJ1-5, with 10 bases aligning to TRBD1. The V and J ends lost 4 bases and 3 bases, in that order; junction bases with no gene match: 10. CDR1 is SGHRS, CDR2 YFSETQ, per germline. The CDR3 spans 17 residues. CDR3 amino acids: CASSPGPGTGDNQPQHF. The CDR3 DNA is TGCGCCAGCAGCCCCGGACCCGGGACAGGGGACAATCAGCCCCAGCATTTT.